This TCR beta chain comes out of a study of T cell responses to AZD1222 COVID-19 vaccine. Germline trimming cut 5 bases from V and 7 bases from J; bases unmatched to any gene: 8. CDR1 is MDHEN, CDR2 SYDVKM, per germline. The CDR3 sequence is 15 residues long. Profiling relied on immunoSEQ multiplex PCR, and the TCRdb table lists in-frame clones only, not all of them. The profile shows some 120,000 clones, roughly 90% of them singletons. V usage is TRBV28 and J usage is TRBJ1-1, with 12 bases fitting TRBD1. This sequence originates from an adult in good health. The input for sequencing was peripheral blood, taken on day 0 of AZD1222 vaccination. The CDR3 spells CASSRGQGARFEAFF. In DNA form, the CDR3 reads TGTGCCAGCAGTAGGGGACAGGGGGCGAGGTTTGAAGCTTTCTTT.